This entry lists 8 T cell receptor beta chains sequenced from one sample in a study of shared clonotypes between healthy human individuals. Generated by immunoSEQ multiplex PCR, the TCRdb table keeps only in-frame clones and is missing some. There are some 1,900,000 clones in the sample; about 95% occur only once, and 0.9% to 1.5% lies in the top ten. CD45RO-negative, CCR7-positively selected cells formed the naive CD8 fraction, excluding terminally differentiated effector memory CD45RA+ cells. The sample taken for sequencing was naive CD8+ T cells sorted from blood. The receptors were sampled from a man between 18 and 35 years old in good health.

The J gene is TRBJ2-4, the V gene TRBV19; tentative D call: TRBD1 (6 bases). The germline V gene has CDR1 LNHDA and CDR2 SQIVND (reference sequence). The CDR3 is made up of 16 amino acids. Trimming shortened V by 0 bases and J by 3 bases, and 12 bases separated the two germline ends. CDR3 sequence (DNA): TGTGCCAGTAGTATAGATGGGGGCGAGGGCAAAAACATTCAGTACTTC. Its protein is CASSIDGGEGKNIQYF.

The chain recombines TRBV19 with TRBJ1-4, with D possibly being TRBD1 (6 bases). The CDR3 has 16 residues. The V gene lost 5 bases and the J gene lost 7 bases, with 20 bases spanning the gap. Germline V lookup: CDR1 LNHDA, CDR2 SQIVND (reference sequence). Here the CDR3 reads CASSFLGGGGPEKLFF. CDR3 coding DNA: TGTGCCAGTAGTTTCCTAGGAGGCGGGGGGCCTGAAAAACTGTTTTTT.

CDR3 region: CASSSGLAGWISDTQYF. In DNA form, the CDR3 reads TGTGCCAGCAGCTCCGGACTAGCGGGATGGATTTCAGATACGCAGTATTTT. The chain carries TRBV7-9 and TRBJ2-3, with 12 bases aligning to TRBD2. V shed 4 bases and J 4 bases; nucleotides not matched to a gene: 9. This CDR3 has 17 residues. Germline values: CDR1 SEHNR, CDR2 FQNEAQ (reference sequence).

The chain is built from TRBV5-8 and TRBJ2-3; D is unclear. This CDR3 has 15 amino acids. The V gene's germline CDR1 is SGHTS and CDR2 YDEGEE. Trimming removed 5 bases from V and 0 bases from J, with 13 bases in between. The CDR3 nucleotides are TGTGCCAGCAGTTCTCCGGTGTCTAGCACAGATACGCAGTATTTT. Translated: CASSSPVSSTDTQYF.

The chain couples TRBV2 to TRBJ2-7, with 10 bases lining up with TRBD1. CDR1 is SNHLY, CDR2 FYNNEI, per germline. V was clipped by 2 bases and J by 5 bases; unmatched bases: 9. The CDR3 loop spans 16 amino acids. The CDR3 is CASSEQLDRGRNEQYF. The CDR3 coding sequence is TGTGCCAGCAGTGAACAACTAGACAGGGGGCGAAACGAGCAGTACTTC.

The table lists this clone with a count of one. The chain combines TRBV4-1 with TRBJ2-5; TRBD2 aligns across 12 bases. The V and J ends lost 0 bases and 3 bases, in that order; junction bases with no gene match: 20. The CDR3 length is 22 residues. Germline lookup yields CDR1 MGHRA and CDR2 YSYEKL. The chain's CDR3 is CASSQDRGASGRAWSEKETQYF. The DNA of the CDR3 is TGCGCCAGCAGCCAAGATCGGGGTGCTAGCGGGAGGGCTTGGTCGGAAAAAGAGACCCAGTACTTC.

The V and J genes are TRBV27 and TRBJ2-7, with D maybe TRBD1 (5 bases). V lost 3 bases and J lost 3, with 12 bases in between. CDR3 length: 14 amino acids. The germline CDR1 and CDR2 sequences are MNHEY and SMNVEV (reference sequence). For the CDR3, the DNA is TGTGCCAGCAGTTTCGGGCAGGGTAACTACGAGCAGTACTTC. Translating it yields CASSFGQGNYEQYF.

The chain couples TRBV19 to TRBJ1-5, with 10 bases that match TRBD1. Germline V gene data show CDR1 as LNHDA and CDR2 as SQIVND (reference sequence). Trimming removed 0 bases from V and 7 bases from J; junction bases left unmatched: 12. The length of the CDR3 is 18 residues. The CDR3 reads CASSIESGFGQGGQPQHF. In DNA, the CDR3 is TGTGCCAGTAGTATAGAATCCGGATTTGGACAGGGGGGACAGCCCCAGCATTTT.